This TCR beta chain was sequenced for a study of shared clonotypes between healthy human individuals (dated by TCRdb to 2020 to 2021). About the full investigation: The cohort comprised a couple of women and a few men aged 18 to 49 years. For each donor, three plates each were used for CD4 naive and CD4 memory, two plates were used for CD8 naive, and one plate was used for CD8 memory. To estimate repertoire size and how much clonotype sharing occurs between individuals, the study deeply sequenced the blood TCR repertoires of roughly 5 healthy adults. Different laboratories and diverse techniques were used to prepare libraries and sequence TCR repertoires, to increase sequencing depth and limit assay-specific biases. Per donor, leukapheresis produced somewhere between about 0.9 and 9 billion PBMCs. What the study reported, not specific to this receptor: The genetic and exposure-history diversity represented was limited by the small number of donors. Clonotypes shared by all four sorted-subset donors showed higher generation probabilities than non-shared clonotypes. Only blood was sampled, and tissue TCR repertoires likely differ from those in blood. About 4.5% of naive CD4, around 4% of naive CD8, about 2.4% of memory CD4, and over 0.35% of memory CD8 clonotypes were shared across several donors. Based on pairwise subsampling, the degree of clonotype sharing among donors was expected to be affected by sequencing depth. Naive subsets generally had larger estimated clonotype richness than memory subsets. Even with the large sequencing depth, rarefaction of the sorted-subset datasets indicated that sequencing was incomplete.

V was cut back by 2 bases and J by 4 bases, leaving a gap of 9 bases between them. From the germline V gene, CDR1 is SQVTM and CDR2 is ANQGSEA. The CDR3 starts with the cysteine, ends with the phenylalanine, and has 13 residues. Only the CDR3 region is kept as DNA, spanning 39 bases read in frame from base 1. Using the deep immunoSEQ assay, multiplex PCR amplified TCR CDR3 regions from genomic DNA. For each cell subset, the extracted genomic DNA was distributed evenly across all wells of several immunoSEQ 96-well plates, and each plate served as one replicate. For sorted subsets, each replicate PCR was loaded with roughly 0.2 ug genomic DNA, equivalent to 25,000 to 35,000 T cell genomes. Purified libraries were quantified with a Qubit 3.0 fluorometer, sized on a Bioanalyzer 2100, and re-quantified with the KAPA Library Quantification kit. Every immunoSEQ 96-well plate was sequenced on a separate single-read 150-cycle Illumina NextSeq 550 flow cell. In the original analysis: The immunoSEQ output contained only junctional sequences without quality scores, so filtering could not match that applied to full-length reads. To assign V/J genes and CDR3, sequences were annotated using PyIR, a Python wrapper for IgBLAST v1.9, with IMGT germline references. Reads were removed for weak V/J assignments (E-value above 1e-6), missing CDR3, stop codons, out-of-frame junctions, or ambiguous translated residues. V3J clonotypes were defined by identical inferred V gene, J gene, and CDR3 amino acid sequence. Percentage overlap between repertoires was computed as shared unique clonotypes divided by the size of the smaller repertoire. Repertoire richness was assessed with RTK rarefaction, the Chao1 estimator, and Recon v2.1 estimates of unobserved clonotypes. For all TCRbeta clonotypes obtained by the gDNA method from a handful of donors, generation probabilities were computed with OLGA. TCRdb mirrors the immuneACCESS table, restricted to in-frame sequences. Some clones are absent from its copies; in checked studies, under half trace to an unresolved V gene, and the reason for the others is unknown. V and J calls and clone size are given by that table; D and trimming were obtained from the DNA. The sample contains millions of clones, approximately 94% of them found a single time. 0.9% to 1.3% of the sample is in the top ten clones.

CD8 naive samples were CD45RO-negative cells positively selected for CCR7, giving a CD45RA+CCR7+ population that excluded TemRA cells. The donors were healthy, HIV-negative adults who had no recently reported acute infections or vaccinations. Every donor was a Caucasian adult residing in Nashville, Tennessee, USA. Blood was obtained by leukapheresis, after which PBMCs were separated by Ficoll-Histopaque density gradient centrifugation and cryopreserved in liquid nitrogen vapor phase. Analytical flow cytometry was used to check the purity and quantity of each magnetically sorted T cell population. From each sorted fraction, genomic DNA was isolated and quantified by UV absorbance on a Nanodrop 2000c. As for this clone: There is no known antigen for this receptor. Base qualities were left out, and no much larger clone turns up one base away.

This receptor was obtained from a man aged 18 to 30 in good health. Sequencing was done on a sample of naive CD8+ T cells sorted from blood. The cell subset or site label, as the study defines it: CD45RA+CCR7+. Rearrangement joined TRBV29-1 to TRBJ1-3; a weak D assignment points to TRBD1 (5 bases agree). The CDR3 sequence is CSVETGTGNTIYF. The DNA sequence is TGCAGCGTTGAAACGGGGACCGGAAACACCATATATTTT.